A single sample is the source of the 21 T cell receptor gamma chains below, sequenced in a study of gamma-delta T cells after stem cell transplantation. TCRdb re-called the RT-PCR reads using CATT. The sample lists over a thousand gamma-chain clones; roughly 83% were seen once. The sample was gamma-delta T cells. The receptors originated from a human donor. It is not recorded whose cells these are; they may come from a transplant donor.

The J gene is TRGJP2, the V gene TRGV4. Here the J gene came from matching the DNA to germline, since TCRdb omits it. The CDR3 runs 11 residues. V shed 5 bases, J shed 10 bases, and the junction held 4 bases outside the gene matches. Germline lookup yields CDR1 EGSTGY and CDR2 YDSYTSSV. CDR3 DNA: TGTGCCACCTGGGGGGGTTGGATCAAGACGTTT. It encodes CATWGGWIKTF.

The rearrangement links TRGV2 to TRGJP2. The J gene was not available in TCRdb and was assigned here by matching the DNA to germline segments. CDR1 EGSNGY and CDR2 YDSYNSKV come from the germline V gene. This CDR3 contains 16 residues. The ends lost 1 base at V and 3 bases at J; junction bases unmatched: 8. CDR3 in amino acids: CATWDGWGGSDWIKTF. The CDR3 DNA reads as TGTGCCACCTGGGACGGTTGGGGAGGTAGTGATTGGATCAAGACGTTT.

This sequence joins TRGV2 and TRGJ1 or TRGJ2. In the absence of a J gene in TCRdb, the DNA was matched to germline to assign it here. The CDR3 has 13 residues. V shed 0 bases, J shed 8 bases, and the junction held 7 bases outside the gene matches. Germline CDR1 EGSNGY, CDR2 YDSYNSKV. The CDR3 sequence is CATWDGPGDKKLF. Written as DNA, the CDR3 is TGTGCCACCTGGGACGGGCCGGGCGATAAGAAACTCTTT.

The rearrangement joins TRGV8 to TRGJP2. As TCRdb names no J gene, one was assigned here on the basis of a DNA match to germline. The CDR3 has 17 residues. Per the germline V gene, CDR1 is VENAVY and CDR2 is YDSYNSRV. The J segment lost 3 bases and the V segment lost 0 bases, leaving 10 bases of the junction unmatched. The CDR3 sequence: CATWDRRGWGSDWIKTF. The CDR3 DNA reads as TGTGCCACCTGGGATAGGCGGGGTTGGGGTAGTGATTGGATCAAGACGTTT.

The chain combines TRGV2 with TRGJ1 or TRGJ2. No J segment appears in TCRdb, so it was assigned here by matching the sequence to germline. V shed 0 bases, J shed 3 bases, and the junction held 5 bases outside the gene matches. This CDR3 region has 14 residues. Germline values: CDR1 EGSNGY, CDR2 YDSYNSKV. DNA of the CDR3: TGTGCCACCTGGGACGGGCCTCCTTATTATAAGAAACTCTTT. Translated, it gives CATWDGPPYYKKLF.

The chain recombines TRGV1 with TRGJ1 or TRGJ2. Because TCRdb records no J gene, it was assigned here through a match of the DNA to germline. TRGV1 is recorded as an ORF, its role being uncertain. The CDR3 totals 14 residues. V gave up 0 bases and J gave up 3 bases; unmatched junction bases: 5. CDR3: CATWDRGGYYKKLF. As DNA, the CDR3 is TGTGCCACCTGGGACAGGGGGGGTTATTATAAGAAACTCTTT.

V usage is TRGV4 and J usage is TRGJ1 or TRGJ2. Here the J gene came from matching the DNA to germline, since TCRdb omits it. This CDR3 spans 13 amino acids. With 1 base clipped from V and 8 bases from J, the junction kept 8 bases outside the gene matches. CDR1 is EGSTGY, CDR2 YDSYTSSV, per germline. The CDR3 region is CATWDGREDKKLF. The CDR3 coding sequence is TGTGCCACCTGGGATGGTCGGGAAGATAAGAAACTCTTT.

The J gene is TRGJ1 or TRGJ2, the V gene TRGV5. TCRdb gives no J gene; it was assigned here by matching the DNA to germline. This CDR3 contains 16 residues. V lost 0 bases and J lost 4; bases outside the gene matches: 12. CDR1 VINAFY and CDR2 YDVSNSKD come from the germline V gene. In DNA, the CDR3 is TGTGCCACCTGGGACAGGCAGGTTAAAAGATATTATAAGAAACTCTTT. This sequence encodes CATWDRQVKRYYKKLF.

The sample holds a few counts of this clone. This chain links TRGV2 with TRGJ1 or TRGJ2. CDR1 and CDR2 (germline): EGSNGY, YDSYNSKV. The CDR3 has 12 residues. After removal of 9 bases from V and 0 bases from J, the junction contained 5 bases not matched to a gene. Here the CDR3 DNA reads TGTGCCACCGAACCGAATTATTATAAGAAACTCTTT. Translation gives CATEPNYYKKLF.

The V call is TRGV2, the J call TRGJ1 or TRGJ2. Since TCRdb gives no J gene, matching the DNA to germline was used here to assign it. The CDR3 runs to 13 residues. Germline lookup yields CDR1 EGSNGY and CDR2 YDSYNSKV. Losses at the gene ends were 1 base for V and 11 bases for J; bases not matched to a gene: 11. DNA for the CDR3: TGTGCCACCTGGGACGGACCCGGCGGGGAGAAACTCTTT. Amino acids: CATWDGPGGEKLF.

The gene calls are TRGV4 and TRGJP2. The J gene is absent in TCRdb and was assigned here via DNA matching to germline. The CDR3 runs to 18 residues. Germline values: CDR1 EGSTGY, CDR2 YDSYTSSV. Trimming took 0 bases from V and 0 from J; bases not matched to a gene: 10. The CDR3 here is CATWDGPTGYSSDWIKTF. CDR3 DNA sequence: TGTGCCACCTGGGATGGGCCGACCGGTTATAGTAGTGATTGGATCAAGACGTTT.

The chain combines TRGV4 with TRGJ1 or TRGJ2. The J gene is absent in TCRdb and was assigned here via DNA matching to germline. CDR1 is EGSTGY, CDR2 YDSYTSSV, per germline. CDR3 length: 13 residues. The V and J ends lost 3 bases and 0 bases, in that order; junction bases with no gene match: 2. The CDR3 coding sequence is TGTGCCACCTGGGATCGGAATTATTATAAGAAACTCTTT. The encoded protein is CATWDRNYYKKLF.

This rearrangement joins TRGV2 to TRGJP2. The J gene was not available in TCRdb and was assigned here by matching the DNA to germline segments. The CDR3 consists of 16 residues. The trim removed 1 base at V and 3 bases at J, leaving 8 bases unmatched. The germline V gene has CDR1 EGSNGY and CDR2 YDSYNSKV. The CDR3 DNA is TGTGCCACCTGGGACGGCCCGTACCGTAGTGATTGGATCAAGACGTTT. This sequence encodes CATWDGPYRSDWIKTF.

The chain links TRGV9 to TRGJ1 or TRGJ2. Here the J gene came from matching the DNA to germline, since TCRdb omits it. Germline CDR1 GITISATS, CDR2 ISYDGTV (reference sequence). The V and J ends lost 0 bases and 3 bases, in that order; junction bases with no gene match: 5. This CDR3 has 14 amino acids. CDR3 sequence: CALWEVRSYYKKLF. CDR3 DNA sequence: TGTGCCTTGTGGGAGGTGCGGAGTTATTATAAGAAACTCTTT.

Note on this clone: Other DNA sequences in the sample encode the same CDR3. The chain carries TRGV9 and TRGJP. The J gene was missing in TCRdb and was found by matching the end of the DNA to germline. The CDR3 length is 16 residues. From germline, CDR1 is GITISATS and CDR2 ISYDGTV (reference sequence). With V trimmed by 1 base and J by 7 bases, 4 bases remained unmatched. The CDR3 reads CALWEVLELGKKIKVF. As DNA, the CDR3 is TGTGCCTTGTGGGAGGTTTTGGAGTTGGGCAAAAAAATCAAGGTATTT.

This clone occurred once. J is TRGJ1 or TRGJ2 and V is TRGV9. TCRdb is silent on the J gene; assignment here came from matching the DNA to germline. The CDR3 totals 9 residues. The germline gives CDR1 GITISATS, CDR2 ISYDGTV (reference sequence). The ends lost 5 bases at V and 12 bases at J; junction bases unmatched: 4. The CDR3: CALWVWKLF. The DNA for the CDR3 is TGTGCCTTGTGGGTCTGGAAACTCTTT.

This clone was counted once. The CDR3 spells CALWGDSYYKKLF. The CDR3, as DNA: TGTGCCTTGTGGGGGGACTCTTATTATAAGAAACTCTTT. The chain joins TRGV9 to TRGJ1 or TRGJ2. TCRdb lists no J gene, so it was determined here by aligning the DNA to germline. CDR3 size: 13 residues. Per the germline V gene, CDR1 is GITISATS and CDR2 is ISYDGTV (reference sequence). V lost 5 bases, J lost 3 bases, and 7 bases stayed unmatched.

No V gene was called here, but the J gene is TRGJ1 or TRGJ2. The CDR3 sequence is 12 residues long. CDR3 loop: CATWGSYYKKLF. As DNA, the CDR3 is TGTGCCACCTGGGGTTCTTATTATAAGAAACTCTTC.

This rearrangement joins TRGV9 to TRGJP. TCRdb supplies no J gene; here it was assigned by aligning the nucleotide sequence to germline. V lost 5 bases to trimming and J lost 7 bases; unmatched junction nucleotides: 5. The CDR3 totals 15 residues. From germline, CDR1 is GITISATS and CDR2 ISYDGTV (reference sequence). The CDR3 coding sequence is TGTGCCTTGTGGGTCAGCGAGTTGGGCAAAAAAATCAAGGTATTT. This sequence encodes CALWVSELGKKIKVF.

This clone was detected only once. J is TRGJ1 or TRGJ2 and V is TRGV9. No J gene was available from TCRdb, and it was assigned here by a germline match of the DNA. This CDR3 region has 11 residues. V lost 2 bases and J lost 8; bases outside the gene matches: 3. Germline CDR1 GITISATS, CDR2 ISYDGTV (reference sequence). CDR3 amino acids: CALWEAHKKLF. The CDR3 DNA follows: TGTGCCTTGTGGGAGGCTCATAAGAAACTCTTT.

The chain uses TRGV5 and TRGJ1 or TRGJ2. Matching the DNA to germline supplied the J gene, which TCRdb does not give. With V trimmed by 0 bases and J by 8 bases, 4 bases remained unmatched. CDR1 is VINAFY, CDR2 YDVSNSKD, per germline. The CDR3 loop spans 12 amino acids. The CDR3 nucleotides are TGTGCCACCTGGGACAGGCCGCATAAGAAACTCTTT. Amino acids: CATWDRPHKKLF.